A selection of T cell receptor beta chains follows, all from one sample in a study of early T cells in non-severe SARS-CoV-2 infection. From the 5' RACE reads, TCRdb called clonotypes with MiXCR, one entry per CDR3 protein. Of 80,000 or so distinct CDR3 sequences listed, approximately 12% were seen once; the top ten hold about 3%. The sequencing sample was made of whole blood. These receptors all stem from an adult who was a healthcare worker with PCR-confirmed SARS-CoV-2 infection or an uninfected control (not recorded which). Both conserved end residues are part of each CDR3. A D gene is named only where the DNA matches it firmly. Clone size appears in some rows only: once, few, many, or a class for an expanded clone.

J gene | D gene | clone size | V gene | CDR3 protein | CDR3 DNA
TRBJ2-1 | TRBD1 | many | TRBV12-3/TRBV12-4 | CATNRGDEQFF | TGTGCCACCAACAGGGGAGATGAGCAGTTCTTC
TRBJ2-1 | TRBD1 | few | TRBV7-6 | CASSLAGTGMGNEQFF | TGTGCCAGCAGCTTAGCCGGGACAGGGATGGGGAATGAGCAGTTCTTC
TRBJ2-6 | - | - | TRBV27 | CASSQISGAYVPTF | TGTGCCAGCAGTCAGATCTCTGGGGCCTACGTCCCGACTTTC
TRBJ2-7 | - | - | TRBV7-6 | CASSGGITYEQYF | TGTGCCAGCAGCGGGGGGATAACCTACGAGCAGTACTTC
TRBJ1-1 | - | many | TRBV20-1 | CSARVGGTEAFF | TGCAGTGCTAGGGTCGGGGGGACTGAAGCTTTCTTT
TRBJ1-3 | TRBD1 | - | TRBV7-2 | CASSSWTGISGNTIYF | TGTGCCAGCAGCTCCTGGACAGGAATCTCTGGAAACACCATATATTTT
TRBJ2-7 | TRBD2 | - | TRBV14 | CASSRATSAIYEQYF | TGTGCCAGCAGCCGTGCCACTAGCGCCATCTACGAGCAGTACTTC
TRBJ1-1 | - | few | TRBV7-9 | CASSLRDGGNTEAFF | TGTGCCAGCAGCCTCCGAGACGGCGGTAACACTGAAGCTTTCTTT
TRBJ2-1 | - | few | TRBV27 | CASKGGQVSYNEQFF | TGTGCCAGCAAGGGGGGGCAGGTCTCCTACAATGAGCAGTTCTTC
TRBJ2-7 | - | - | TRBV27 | CASSWAVSYEQYF | TGTGCCAGCAGTTGGGCAGTTTCCTACGAGCAGTACTTC
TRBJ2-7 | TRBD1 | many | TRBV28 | CASSPGGYEQYF | TGTGCCAGCAGCCCAGGGGGATACGAGCAGTACTTC
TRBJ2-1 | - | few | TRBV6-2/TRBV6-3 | CASSSLGGDSSVGSYNEQFF | TGTGCCAGCAGTTCCCTCGGGGGTGACTCGTCGGTGGGCTCCTACAATGAGCAGTTCTTC
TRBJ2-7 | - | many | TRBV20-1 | CSARNPLQRTDEQYF | TGCAGTGCTAGAAACCCTCTCCAGCGGACTGACGAGCAGTACTTC
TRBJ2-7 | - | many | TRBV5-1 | CASTPGVNPFYEQYF | TGCGCCAGCACCCCGGGGGTCAACCCTTTCTACGAGCAGTACTTC
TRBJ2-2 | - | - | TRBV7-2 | CASSLGSGPTGELFF | TGTGCCAGCAGCTTAGGTAGCGGCCCCACCGGGGAGCTGTTTTTT
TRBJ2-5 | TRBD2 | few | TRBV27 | CASSSTGLAGGETQYF | TGTGCCAGCAGCTCCACCGGACTAGCGGGAGGGGAGACCCAGTACTTC
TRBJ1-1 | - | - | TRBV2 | CASVDSTEAFF | TGTGCCAGCGTGGACTCCACTGAAGCTTTCTTT
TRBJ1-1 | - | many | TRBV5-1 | CASSLGWDVNTEAFF | TGCGCCAGCAGCTTGGGCTGGGACGTGAACACTGAAGCTTTCTTT
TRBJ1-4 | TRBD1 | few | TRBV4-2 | CASSQEIVGDREKLFF | TGTGCCAGCAGCCAAGAAATTGTGGGGGACAGGGAAAAACTGTTTTTT
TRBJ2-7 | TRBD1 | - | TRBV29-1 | CSVPSGQGNYEQYF | TGCAGCGTACCCTCCGGACAGGGAAACTACGAGCAGTACTTC
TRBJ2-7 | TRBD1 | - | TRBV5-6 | CASSLYRDSLFYEQYF | TGTGCCAGCAGCTTGTACCGGGACAGTCTTTTCTACGAGCAGTACTTC
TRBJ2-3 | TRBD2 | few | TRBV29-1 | CSVRGLAGATDTQYF | TGCAGCGTTCGTGGACTAGCGGGTGCCACAGATACGCAGTATTTT
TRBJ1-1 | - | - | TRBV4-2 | CASSQGSLNTEAFF | TGTGCCAGCAGCCAGGGGTCTTTGAACACTGAAGCTTTCTTT
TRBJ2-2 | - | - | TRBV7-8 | CASYGPKRSNTGELFF | TGTGCCAGCTATGGGCCCAAGAGATCTAACACCGGGGAGCTGTTTTTT
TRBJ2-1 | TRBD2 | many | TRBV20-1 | CSARGDYREQFF | TGCAGTGCTAGAGGGGACTATCGTGAGCAGTTCTTC
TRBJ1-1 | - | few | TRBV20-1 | CSASGQRAFF | TGCAGTGCTTCCGGACAGAGAGCTTTCTTT
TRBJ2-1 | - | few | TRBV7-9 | CASSSRTLGTYNEQFF | TGTGCCAGCAGCTCCCGGACCCTCGGCACCTACAATGAGCAGTTCTTC
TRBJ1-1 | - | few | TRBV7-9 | CASSFGEREAFF | TGTGCCAGCAGCTTTGGGGAAAGGGAAGCTTTCTTT
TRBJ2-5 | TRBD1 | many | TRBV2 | CASNRDSPVGTQYF | TGTGCCAGCAACCGGGACAGCCCCGTTGGGACCCAGTACTTC
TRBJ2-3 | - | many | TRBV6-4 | CASSPEGTGTDTQYF | TGTGCCAGCAGCCCCGAGGGCACAGGCACAGATACGCAGTATTTT
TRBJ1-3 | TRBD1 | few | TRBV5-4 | CASSPGQPPAGNTIYF | TGTGCCAGCAGCCCGGGACAGCCGCCTGCTGGAAACACCATATATTTT
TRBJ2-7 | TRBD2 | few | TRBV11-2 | CASSFGPTSGNEQYF | TGTGCCAGCAGCTTTGGGCCCACTAGCGGGAACGAGCAGTACTTC
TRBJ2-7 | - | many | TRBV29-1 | CSFQWGSYEQYF | TGCAGCTTCCAGTGGGGGAGTTACGAGCAGTACTTC
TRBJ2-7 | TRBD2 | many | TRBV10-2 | CASSSREGSYEQYF | TGCGCCAGCAGTTCGCGGGAGGGGTCCTACGAGCAGTACTTC
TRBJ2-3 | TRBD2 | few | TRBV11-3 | CASSSRERDTDTQYF | TGTGCCAGCAGCTCGCGGGAGCGCGACACAGATACGCAGTATTTT
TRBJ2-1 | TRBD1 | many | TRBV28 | CASSLLSDRARGEQFF | TGTGCCAGCAGTTTACTCTCGGACAGGGCGCGGGGTGAGCAGTTCTTC
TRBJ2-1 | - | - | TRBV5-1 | CASSLFVSSYNEQFF | TGCGCCAGCAGCTTGTTCGTCAGCTCCTACAATGAGCAGTTCTTC
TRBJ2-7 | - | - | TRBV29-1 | CSVEFGQGKYEQYF | TGCAGCGTTGAATTCGGACAAGGCAAATACGAGCAGTACTTC
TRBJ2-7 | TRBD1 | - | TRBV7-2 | CASSSRTGGTYEQYF | TGTGCCAGCAGCTCCCGGACAGGGGGCACCTACGAGCAGTACTTC
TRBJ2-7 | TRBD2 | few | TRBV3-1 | CASSQPGLAGDYEQYF | TGTGCCAGCAGCCAACCGGGACTAGCGGGAGACTACGAGCAGTACTTC
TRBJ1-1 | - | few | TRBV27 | CASSLGGGDLVLAFF | TGTGCCAGCAGTTTGGGGGGAGGGGACCTAGTTTTGGCTTTCTTT